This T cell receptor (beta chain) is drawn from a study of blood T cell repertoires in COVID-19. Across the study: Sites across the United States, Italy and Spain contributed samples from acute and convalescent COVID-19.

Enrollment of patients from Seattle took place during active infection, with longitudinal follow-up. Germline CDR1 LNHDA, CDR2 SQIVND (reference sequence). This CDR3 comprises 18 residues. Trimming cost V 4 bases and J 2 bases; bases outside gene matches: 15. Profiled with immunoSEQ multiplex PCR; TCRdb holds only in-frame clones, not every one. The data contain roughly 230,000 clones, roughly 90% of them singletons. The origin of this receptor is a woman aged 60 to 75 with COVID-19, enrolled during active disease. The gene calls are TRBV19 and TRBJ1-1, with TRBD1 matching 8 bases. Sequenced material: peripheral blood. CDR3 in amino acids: CASSTTLGQGRRNTEAFF. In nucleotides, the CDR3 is TGTGCCAGTAGTACGACCCTAGGACAGGGACGGAGAAACACTGAAGCTTTCTTT.